A single sample gave rise to the 15 T cell receptor beta chains below, sequenced in a study of blood T cell repertoires in COVID-19. Assay used: immunoSEQ multiplex PCR; TCRdb lists only in-frame clones, some missing. The repertoire holds over 200,000 clones, 81% seen once, with about 10% in the top ten. Sequencing was carried out using PBMCs or T cells enriched from blood (not recorded which). All receptors come from a middle-aged man who had recovered from COVID-19.

The chain is built from TRBV18 and TRBJ1-5; D remains ambiguous. The CDR3 is 15 amino acids. Per the germline V gene, CDR1 is KGHSH and CDR2 is LQKENI. Trimming took off 3 bases at V and 3 bases at J, with 12 bases between the two ends. The CDR3 region has the DNA TGTGCCAGCTCACCTGAGTTTTATGACAATCAGCCCCAGCATTTT. It encodes CASSPEFYDNQPQHF. The whole variable domain, filled in from reference TRBV18 and TRBJ1-5, reads NAGVMQNPRHLVRRRGQEARLRCSPMKGHSHVYWYRQLPEEGLKFMVYLQKENIIDESGMPKERFSAEFPKEGPSILRIQQVVRGDSAAYFCASSPEFYDNQPQHFGDGTRLSIL.

This clone showed up just a few times. V is TRBV3-1 (or the pseudogene TRBV3-2) and J is TRBJ2-1, with TRBD2 identical over 9 bases. V trimming: 7 bases; J trimming: 5 bases; junction bases outside the gene matches: 6. This CDR3 is built from 14 residues. Germline CDR1 LGHDT, CDR2 YNNKEL (reference sequence). The CDR3 spells CASKPGLANNEQFF. The CDR3, as DNA: TGTGCCAGCAAACCGGGACTAGCAAACAATGAGCAGTTCTTC.

The V call is TRBV30, the J call TRBJ1-2; a weak D match, TRBD1 (5 bases). CDR1 is GTSNPN, CDR2 SVGIG, per germline (reference sequence). CDR3 length equals 14 residues. V shed 0 bases and J shed 8 bases, with 16 bases lying between them. CDR3: CAWSVLRGSSGYTF. The CDR3 nucleotides are TGTGCCTGGAGTGTTCTTAGGGGATCGTCGGGCTACACCTTC.

This chain connects TRBV7-8 to TRBJ2-7; D is unresolved. The germline V gene has CDR1 SGHVS and CDR2 FQNEAQ. Trimming left V 5 bases short and J 6 bases short, with 8 bases between. There are 11 residues in the CDR3. CDR3 amino acids: CASSNLLEQYF. The CDR3 DNA sequence: TGTGCCAGCAGCAACCTACTCGAGCAGTACTTC. The whole variable domain, remainder taken from reference TRBV7-8 and TRBJ2-7, is GAGVSQSPRYKVAKRGQDVALRCDPISGHVSLFWYQQALGQGPEFLTYFQNEAQLDKSGLPSDRFFAERPEGSVSTLKIQRTQQEDSAVYLCASSNLLEQYFGPGTRLTVT.

The chain uses TRBV9 and TRBJ2-1, with a tentative D call TRBD1 (6 bases). V was pared by 6 bases and J by 2 bases, with 15 bases between. The CDR3 is 15 residues long. Germline lookup yields CDR1 SGDLS and CDR2 YYNGEE. The CDR3 nucleotides are TGTGCCAGCACCCAAGAGGGGGTGCCCTACAATGAGCAGTTCTTC. This codes for CASTQEGVPYNEQFF.

This clone has just one count. The chain joins TRBV27 to TRBJ2-7; TRBD2 matches at 7 bases. The trim removed 5 bases at V and 0 bases at J, leaving 7 bases unmatched. The CDR3 runs 15 residues. Germline V gene sequence: CDR1 MNHEY, CDR2 SMNVEV (reference sequence). CDR3 region: CASSPFGGTSYEQYF. The CDR3 DNA follows: TGTGCCAGCAGTCCATTCGGGGGGACCTCCTACGAGCAGTACTTC.

V usage is TRBV28 and J usage is TRBJ2-3; D gene ambiguous. CDR3 length: 12 residues. Trimming removed 7 bases from V and 3 bases from J, with 8 bases in between. Germline V gives CDR1 MDHEN, CDR2 SYDVKM. CDR3 loop: CASTLSTDTQYF. The CDR3 bases are TGTGCCAGCACCCTTAGTACAGATACGCAGTATTTT.

The V gene is TRBV3-1 (or the pseudogene TRBV3-2), the J gene TRBJ2-7; 7 bases agree with TRBD2. V dropped 7 bases and J dropped 2; count of bases not matched to a gene: 8. The CDR3 has 14 residues. Germline V gene sequence: CDR1 LGHDT, CDR2 YNNKEL (reference sequence). CDR3 in amino acids: CASMQLAAPYEQYF. The CDR3 DNA reads as TGTGCCAGCATGCAGCTAGCGGCCCCCTACGAGCAGTACTTC.

The chain links TRBV19 to TRBJ2-1; a weak D match, TRBD2 (6 bases). The V and J ends lost 1 base and 10 bases respectively, with 11 bases between them. The length of the CDR3 is 13 residues. Germline V gives CDR1 LNHDA, CDR2 SQIVND (reference sequence). The CDR3 reads CASSIGGVLEQFF. Here the CDR3 DNA reads TGTGCCAGTAGTATAGGCGGGGTTTTAGAGCAGTTCTTC.

V gene TRBV2 combines with J gene TRBJ2-4, with 8 bases that match TRBD2. The CDR3 totals 15 residues. The germline gives CDR1 SNHLY, CDR2 FYNNEI. V lost 7 bases to trimming and J lost 3 bases; unmatched junction nucleotides: 8. This CDR3 reads CASNNGGAGKNIQYF. Here the CDR3 DNA reads TGTGCCAGCAACAACGGGGGGGCGGGCAAAAACATTCAGTACTTC.

J is TRBJ2-3 and V is TRBV7-9; possible D gene TRBD2, 6 bases. CDR1 and CDR2 from the germline V gene are SEHNR and FQNEAQ (reference sequence). The CDR3 contains 15 residues. Trimming removed 4 bases from V and 2 bases from J, with 13 bases in between. The CDR3 sequence is CASSWGSGVTDTQYF. CDR3 in DNA: TGTGCCAGCAGCTGGGGATCGGGGGTCACAGATACGCAGTATTTT.

V usage is TRBV27 and J usage is TRBJ2-2; D gene unclear. This CDR3 region has 15 residues. Germline V gene sequence: CDR1 MNHEY, CDR2 SMNVEV (reference sequence). V lost 4 bases, J lost 1 base, and 10 bases lay in between. The CDR3 region has the DNA TGTGCCAGCAGTTCACAGAGATTGAACACCGGGGAGCTGTTTTTT. It is translated as CASSSQRLNTGELFF.

The chain joins TRBV27 to TRBJ2-1; 13 nucleotides agree with TRBD2. The germline gives CDR1 MNHEY, CDR2 SMNVEV (reference sequence). This CDR3 spans 15 amino acids. Germline trimming cut 2 bases from V and 10 bases from J; bases unmatched to any gene: 5. CDR3 in DNA: TGTGCCAGCAGTTTAGTGGGACTAGCGGGAAACGAGCAGTTCTTC. It encodes CASSLVGLAGNEQFF.

This chain connects TRBV28 to TRBJ1-5, with a possible D match to TRBD1 (5 bases). Germline CDR1 reads MDHEN; CDR2 reads SYDVKM. V lost 8 bases to trimming and J lost 2 bases, with 19 bases between them. This CDR3 is 16 amino acids long. The DNA for the CDR3 is TGTGCCAGCCATCCTGGGGGGGTTAAGGGCAATCAGCCCCAGCATTTT. This encodes CASHPGGVKGNQPQHF.

This chain links TRBV3-1 (or the pseudogene TRBV3-2) with TRBJ1-1; TRBD1 agrees at 7 bases. V dropped 4 bases and J dropped 7; count of bases not matched to a gene: 3. This CDR3 has 12 amino acids. The germline gives CDR1 LGHDT, CDR2 YNNKEL (reference sequence). The CDR3 sequence: CASSRGQLEAFF. For the CDR3, the DNA is TGTGCCAGCAGCCGGGGACAGCTTGAAGCTTTCTTT.